The 5 T cell receptor beta chains listed next were all sequenced from one sample in a study of T-cell memory formation after mild COVID-19. TCRdb fed the 5' RACE reads into MiXCR, producing one record per CDR3 protein. The table shows around 300,000 distinct CDR3 sequences, with approximately 15% occurring only once. Specimen: PBMCs or a T cell subset sorted from them (not recorded which). The source is a young man who had mild COVID-19 (a few samples of this study predate the infection). Cell type and time point are not known.

This clonotype has more than one count but fewer than ten. This chain uses TRBV6-2 or TRBV6-3 with TRBJ1-5; D is perhaps TRBD1 (5 bases). Trimming took 10 bases from V and 3 from J, leaving 22 bases between them. The V gene's germline CDR1 is MNHEY and CDR2 SVGEGT. The CDR3 is 16 residues long. The CDR3 region is CATSRDFDPHNQPQHF. The CDR3 nucleotides read TGTGCCACCAGCCGGGACTTCGACCCCCACAATCAGCCCCAGCATTTT.

This clonotype was seen a few times. CDR3 DNA sequence: TGTGCCAGCAGCGTCAGGGTGAACACTGAAGCTTTCTTT. Residues: CASSVRVNTEAFF. This chain joins TRBV9 and TRBJ1-1, with D possibly matching TRBD1 (5 bases). The germline CDR1 and CDR2 sequences are SGDLS and YYNGEE. This CDR3 region has 13 residues. Trimming took off 2 bases at V and 0 bases at J, with 5 bases between the two ends.

The chain couples TRBV9 to TRBJ2-6; TRBD1 agrees at 8 bases. CDR3 length: 17 residues. Germline trimming cut 2 bases from V and 2 bases from J; bases unmatched to any gene: 6. The germline V gene has CDR1 SGDLS and CDR2 YYNGEE. CDR3 DNA sequence: TGTGCCAGCAGCGTTCGGACAGGGACAACTGGGGCCAACGTCCTGACTTTC. Translating gives CASSVRTGTTGANVLTF.

In its sample, this clonotype was seen many times. The CDR3 DNA reads TGTGCCAGCAGTTACTCTCCGGGACAGGGATACAATGAGCAGTTCTTC. Its protein product is CASSYSPGQGYNEQFF. The chain carries TRBV6-5 and TRBJ2-1, with 9 positions matching TRBD1. The CDR3 sequence is 16 residues long. Germline CDR1 is MNHEY and CDR2 is SVGAGI. Trimming took 0 bases from V and 4 from J; bases not matched to a gene: 4.

The rearrangement uses TRBV23-1 and TRBJ2-7; 10 bases are shared with TRBD2. TRBV23-1 carries the ORF label, with uncertain function. V was pared by 10 bases and J by 7 bases, with 10 bases of the junction left unmatched. This CDR3 region has 13 residues. The CDR3 region has the DNA TGCGCCAATGGAGCGGGGGGGGTTTCTGAGCAGTACGTC. Translated: CANGAGGVSEQYV.